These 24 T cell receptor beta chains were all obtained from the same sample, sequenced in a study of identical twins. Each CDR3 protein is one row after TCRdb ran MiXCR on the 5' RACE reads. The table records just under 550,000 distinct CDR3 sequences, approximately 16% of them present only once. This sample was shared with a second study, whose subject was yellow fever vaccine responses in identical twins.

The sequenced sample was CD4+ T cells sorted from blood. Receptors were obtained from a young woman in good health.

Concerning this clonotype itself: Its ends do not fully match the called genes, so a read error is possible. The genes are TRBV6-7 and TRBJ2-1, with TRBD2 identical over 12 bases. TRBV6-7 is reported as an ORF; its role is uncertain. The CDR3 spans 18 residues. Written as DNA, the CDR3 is TGTGCCATCAGTTTAATTGGGACTAGCGGGCCGAATTACAATGAGCAGTTCTTC. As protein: CAISLIGTSGPNYNEQFF.

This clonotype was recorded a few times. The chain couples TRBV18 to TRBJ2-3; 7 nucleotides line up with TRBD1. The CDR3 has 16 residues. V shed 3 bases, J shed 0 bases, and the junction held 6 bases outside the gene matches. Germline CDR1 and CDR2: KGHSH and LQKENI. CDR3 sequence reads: CASSPNRGFSTDTQYF. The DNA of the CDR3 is TGTGCCAGCTCACCGAACAGGGGTTTTAGCACAGATACGCAGTATTTT.

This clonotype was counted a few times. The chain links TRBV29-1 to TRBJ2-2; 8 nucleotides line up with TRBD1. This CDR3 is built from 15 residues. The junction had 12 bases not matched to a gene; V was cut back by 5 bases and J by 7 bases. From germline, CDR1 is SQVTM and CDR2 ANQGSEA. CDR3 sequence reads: CSVLDRAKGSGELFF. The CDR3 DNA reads TGCAGCGTTCTGGACAGGGCCAAAGGTAGCGGGGAGCTGTTTTTT.

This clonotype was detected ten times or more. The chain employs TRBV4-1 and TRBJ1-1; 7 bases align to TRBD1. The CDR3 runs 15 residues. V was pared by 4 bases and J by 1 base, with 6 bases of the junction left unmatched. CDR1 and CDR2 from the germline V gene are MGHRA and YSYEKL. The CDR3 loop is CASSRNRGGNTEAFF. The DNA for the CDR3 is TGCGCCAGCAGCCGAAACAGGGGTGGGAACACTGAAGCTTTCTTT.

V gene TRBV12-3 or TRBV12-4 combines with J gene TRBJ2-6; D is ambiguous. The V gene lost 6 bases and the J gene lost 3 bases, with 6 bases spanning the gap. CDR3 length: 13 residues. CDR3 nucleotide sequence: TGTGCCAGCAGGGAGCGTGGGGCCAACGTCCTGACTTTC. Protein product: CASRERGANVLTF.

The CDR3 DNA reads as TGCGCCAGCAGCTTGGCCGGGTCGGGTTTTCAACGAATTCAGTACTTC. The encoded protein is CASSLAGSGFQRIQYF. This sequence joins TRBV5-1 and TRBJ2-4; D not certain. Per the germline V gene, CDR1 is SGHRS and CDR2 is YFSETQ. The CDR3 is made up of 16 amino acids. The V gene lost 0 bases and the J gene lost 10 bases, with 20 bases spanning the gap.

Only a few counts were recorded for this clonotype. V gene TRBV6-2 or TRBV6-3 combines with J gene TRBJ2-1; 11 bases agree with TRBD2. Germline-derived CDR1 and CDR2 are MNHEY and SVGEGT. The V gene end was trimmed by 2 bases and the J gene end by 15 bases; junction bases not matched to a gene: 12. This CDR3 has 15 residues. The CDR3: CASSYAPVGLAGGFF. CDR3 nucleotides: TGTGCCAGCAGTTACGCCCCTGTCGGGCTAGCGGGAGGGTTCTTC.

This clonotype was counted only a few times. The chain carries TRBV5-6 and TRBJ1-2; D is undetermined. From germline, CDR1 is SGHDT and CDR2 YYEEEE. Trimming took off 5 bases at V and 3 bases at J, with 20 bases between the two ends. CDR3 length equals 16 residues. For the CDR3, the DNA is TGTGCCAGCAGTTGGAAAAAGGACCAAAACGACTATGGCTACACCTTC. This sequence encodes CASSWKKDQNDYGYTF.

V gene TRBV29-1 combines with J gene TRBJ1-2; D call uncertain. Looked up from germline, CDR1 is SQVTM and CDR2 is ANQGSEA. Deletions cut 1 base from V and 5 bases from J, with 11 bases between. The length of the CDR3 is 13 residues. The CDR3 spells CSVEVGSNYGYTF. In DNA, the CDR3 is TGCAGCGTTGAAGTAGGGTCGAATTATGGCTACACCTTC.

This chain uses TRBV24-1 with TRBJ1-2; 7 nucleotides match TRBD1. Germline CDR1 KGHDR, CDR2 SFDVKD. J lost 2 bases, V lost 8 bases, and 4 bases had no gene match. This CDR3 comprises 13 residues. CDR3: CATTKDRNYGYTF. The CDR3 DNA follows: TGTGCCACCACTAAGGACAGGAACTATGGCTACACCTTC.

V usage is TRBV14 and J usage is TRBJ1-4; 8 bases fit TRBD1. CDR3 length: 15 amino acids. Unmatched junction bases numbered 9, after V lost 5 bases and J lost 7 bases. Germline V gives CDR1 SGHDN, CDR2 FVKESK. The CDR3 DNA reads TGTGCCAGCAGCACATCGACAGGGGCCATTGAAAAACTGTTTTTT. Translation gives CASSTSTGAIEKLFF.

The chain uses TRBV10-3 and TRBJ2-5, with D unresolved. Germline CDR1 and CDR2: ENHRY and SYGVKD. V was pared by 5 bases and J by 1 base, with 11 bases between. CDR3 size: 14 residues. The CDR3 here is CAISPALPQETQYF. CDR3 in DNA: TGTGCCATCAGTCCGGCCCTCCCCCAAGAGACCCAGTACTTC.

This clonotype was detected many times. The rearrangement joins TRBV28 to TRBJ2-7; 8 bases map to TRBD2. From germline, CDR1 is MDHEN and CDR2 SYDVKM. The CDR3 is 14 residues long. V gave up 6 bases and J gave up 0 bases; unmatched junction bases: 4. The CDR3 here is CASRTSGSSYEQYF. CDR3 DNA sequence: TGTGCCAGCAGGACGAGCGGGAGCTCCTACGAGCAGTACTTC.

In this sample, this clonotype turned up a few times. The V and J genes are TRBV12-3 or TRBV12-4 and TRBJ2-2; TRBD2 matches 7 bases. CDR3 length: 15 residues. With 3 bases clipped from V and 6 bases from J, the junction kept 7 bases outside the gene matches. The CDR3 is CASSFGALAAGELFF. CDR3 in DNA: TGTGCCAGCAGTTTCGGGGCGCTAGCGGCCGGGGAGCTGTTTTTT.

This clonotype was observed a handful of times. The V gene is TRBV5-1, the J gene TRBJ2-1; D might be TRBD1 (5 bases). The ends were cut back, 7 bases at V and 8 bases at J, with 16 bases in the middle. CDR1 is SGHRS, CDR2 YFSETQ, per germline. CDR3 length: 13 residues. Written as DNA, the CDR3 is TGCGCCAGCCAAGCCGACATCAGGGATGAGCAGTTCTTC. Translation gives CASQADIRDEQFF. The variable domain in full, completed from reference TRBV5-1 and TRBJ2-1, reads KAGVTQTPRYLIKTRGQQVTLSCSPISGHRSVSWYQQTPGQGLQFLFEYFSETQRNKGNFPGRFSGRQFSNSRSEMNVSTLELGDSALYLCASQADIRDEQFFGPGTRLTVL.

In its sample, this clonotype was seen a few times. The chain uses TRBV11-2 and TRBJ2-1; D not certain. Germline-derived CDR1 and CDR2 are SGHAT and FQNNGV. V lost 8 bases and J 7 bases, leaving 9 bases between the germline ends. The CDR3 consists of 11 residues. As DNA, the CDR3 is TGTGCCAGCGTACTCCGGAATGAGCAGTTCTTC. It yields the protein CASVLRNEQFF.

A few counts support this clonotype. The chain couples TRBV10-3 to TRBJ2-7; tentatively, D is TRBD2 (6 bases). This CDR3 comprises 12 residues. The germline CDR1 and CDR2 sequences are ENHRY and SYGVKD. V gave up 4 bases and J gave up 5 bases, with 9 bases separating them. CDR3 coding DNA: TGTGCCATCAGTGGGGGGGACGACGAGCAGTACGTC. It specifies CAISGGDDEQYV.

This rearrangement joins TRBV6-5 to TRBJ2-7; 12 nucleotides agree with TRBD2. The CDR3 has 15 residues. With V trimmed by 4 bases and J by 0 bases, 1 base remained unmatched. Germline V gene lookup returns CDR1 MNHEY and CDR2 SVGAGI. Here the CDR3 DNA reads TGTGCCAGCAGTTCGACTAGCGGGGGCTCCTACGAGCAGTACGTC. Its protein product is CASSSTSGGSYEQYV.

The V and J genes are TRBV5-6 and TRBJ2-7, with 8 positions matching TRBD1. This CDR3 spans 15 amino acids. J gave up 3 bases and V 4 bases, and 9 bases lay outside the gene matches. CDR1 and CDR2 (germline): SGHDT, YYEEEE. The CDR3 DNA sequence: TGTGCCAGCAGCATCCGACCCGACAGGGGCTACGAGCAGTACGTC. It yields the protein CASSIRPDRGYEQYV.

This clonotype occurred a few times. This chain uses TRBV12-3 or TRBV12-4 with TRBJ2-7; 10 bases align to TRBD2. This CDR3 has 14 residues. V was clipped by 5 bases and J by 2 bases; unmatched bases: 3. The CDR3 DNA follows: TGTGCCAGCAGTGGACTAGCGGAAACCTACGAGCAGTACTTC. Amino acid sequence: CASSGLAETYEQYF.

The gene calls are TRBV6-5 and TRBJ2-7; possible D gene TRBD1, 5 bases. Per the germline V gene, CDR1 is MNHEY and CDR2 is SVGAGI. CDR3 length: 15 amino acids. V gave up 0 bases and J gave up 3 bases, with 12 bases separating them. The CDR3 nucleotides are TGTGCCAGCAGTTACTCGGGGCAGGGATTCTACGAGCAGTACGTC. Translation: CASSYSGQGFYEQYV.

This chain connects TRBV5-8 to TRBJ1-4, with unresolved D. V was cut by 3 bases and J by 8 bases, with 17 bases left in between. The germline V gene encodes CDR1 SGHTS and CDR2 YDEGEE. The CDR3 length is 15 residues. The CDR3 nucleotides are TGTGCCAGCAGCTCCTTTGGCAGTCTATTCGAAAAACTGTTTTTT. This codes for CASSSFGSLFEKLFF.

CDR3: CSALAGTLLSSYNEQFF. DNA for the CDR3: TGCAGTGCCCTAGCGGGGACATTGTTAAGCTCCTACAATGAGCAGTTCTTC. The rearrangement joins TRBV20-1 to TRBJ2-1, with 9 positions matching TRBD2. The germline CDR1 and CDR2 sequences are DFQATT and SNEGSKA (reference sequence). Trimming took 6 bases from V and 0 from J; bases not matched to a gene: 12. CDR3 size: 17 residues.

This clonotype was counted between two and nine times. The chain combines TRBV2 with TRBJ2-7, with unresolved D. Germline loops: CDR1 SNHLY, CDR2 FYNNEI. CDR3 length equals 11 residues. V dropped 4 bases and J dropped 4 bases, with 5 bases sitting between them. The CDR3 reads CASSAEYEQYV. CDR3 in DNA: TGTGCCAGCAGTGCGGAGTACGAGCAGTACGTC.